The 29 T cell receptor beta chains below come from one sample, sequenced in a study of a mutant IDH1 vaccine in newly diagnosed glioma. As to time point: week 23, last vaccination. Each dose delivered 300 ug of mutant IDH1 20-mer peptide subcutaneously with imiquimod. No antigens are known for them. The assay was immunoSEQ multiplex PCR, and TCRdb's table has in-frame clones only and misses some. Of under 85,000 clones in the sample, 75% to 90% were seen once. The source was PBMCs, collected from a glioma patient whose treatment included an IDH1 peptide vaccine. These receptors came from a woman aged 45-65 years with glioma.

V gene TRBV18 combines with J gene TRBJ1-2, with TRBD1 matching over 8 bases. V lost 2 bases to trimming and J lost 6 bases; unmatched junction nucleotides: 5. The CDR3 length is 14 residues. Germline V gives CDR1 KGHSH, CDR2 LQKENI. CDR3 sequence: CASSPGQGTNGYTF. The CDR3, as DNA: TGTGCCAGCTCACCAGGACAGGGCACCAATGGCTACACCTTC.

The chain is built from TRBV7-9 and TRBJ2-5, with D maybe TRBD1 (5 bases). With 5 bases removed from V and 4 bases from J, the gap between germline ends came to 11 bases. Germline CDR1 and CDR2: SEHNR and FQNEAQ (reference sequence). This CDR3 contains 13 residues. The CDR3 region is CASSLMTAETQYF. In DNA, the CDR3 is TGTGCCAGCAGCCTAATGACAGCAGAGACCCAGTACTTC.

The CDR3 DNA reads TGTGCCAGCAGCTGGGGGACAGGGATGAACACTGAAGCTTTCTTT. Its protein product is CASSWGTGMNTEAFF. The V and J genes are TRBV7-3 and TRBJ1-1; 9 nucleotides align to TRBD1. Germline trimming cut 4 bases from V and 0 bases from J; bases unmatched to any gene: 3. The CDR3 consists of 15 residues. Germline V gene data show CDR1 as SGHTA and CDR2 as FQGTGA.

The chain uses TRBV6-5 and TRBJ2-5; D uncertain. The CDR3 is made up of 14 amino acids. The V gene's germline CDR1 is MNHEY and CDR2 SVGAGI. The V gene lost 6 bases and the J gene lost 0 bases, with 11 bases spanning the gap. DNA of the CDR3: TGTGCCAGCAGCCCTGACGTATACCAAGAGACCCAGTACTTC. It yields the protein CASSPDVYQETQYF.

The chain has TRBV2 and TRBJ1-4; 7 bases fit TRBD1. The trim removed 4 bases at V and 3 bases at J, leaving 11 bases unmatched. This CDR3 has 17 amino acids. In germline, CDR1 is SNHLY, CDR2 FYNNEI. CDR3 region: CASSVLQGGIANEKLFF. Written as DNA, the CDR3 is TGTGCCAGCAGTGTACTTCAGGGGGGGATAGCTAATGAAAAACTGTTTTTT. Combining the CDR3 with reference TRBV2 and TRBJ1-4 gives the whole variable domain EPEVTQTPSHQVTQMGQEVILRCVPISNHLYFYWYRQILGQKVEFLVSFYNNEISEKSEIFDDQFSVERPDGSNFTLKIRSTKLEDSAMYFCASSVLQGGIANEKLFFGSGTQLSVL.

V gene TRBV7-6 combines with J gene TRBJ2-1; 11 nucleotides agree with TRBD1. Trimming cost V 1 base and J 1 base; bases outside gene matches: 6. The CDR3 spans 18 residues. The germline gives CDR1 SGHVS, CDR2 FNYEAQ. In DNA form, the CDR3 reads TGTGCCAGCAGCTTAGGGACAGGGGGCCGGAGTTCCTACAATGAGCAGTTCTTC. Protein product: CASSLGTGGRSSYNEQFF.

The V and J genes are TRBV6-6 and TRBJ2-7; the D gene is possibly TRBD1 (6 bases). The germline V and J ends were trimmed by 5 bases and 7 bases, with 15 bases remaining between them. Germline V gene lookup returns CDR1 MNHNY and CDR2 SVGAGI (reference sequence). CDR3 length: 13 amino acids. The CDR3 DNA follows: TGTGCCAGCAGTGGCCGGGACATGGGGGAGCAGTACTTC. This codes for CASSGRDMGEQYF.

This clone appeared a single time. The chain combines TRBV7-2 with TRBJ1-2; maybe TRBD1 (5 bases). CDR3 length equals 13 residues. Germline V CDR1 and CDR2: SGHTA, FQGNSA. V shed 1 base and J shed 4 bases, with 7 bases lying between them. The CDR3 sequence is CASSLGQGYGYTF. The CDR3, as DNA: TGTGCCAGCAGCTTAGGGCAGGGCTATGGCTACACCTTC.

The chain is built from TRBV30 and TRBJ2-3, with D perhaps matching TRBD1 (5 bases). Germline values: CDR1 GTSNPN, CDR2 SVGIG (reference sequence). This CDR3 comprises 13 residues. The V gene lost 2 bases and the J gene lost 4 bases, with 10 bases spanning the gap. This CDR3 reads CAWSWQGSDTQYF. In DNA, the CDR3 is TGTGCCTGGAGTTGGCAGGGATCAGATACGCAGTATTTT. Full variable domain (remainder filled in from reference TRBV30 and TRBJ2-3): SQTIHQWPATLVQPVGSPLSLECTVEGTSNPNLYWYRQAAGRGLQLLFYSVGIGQISSEVPQNLSASRPQDRQFILSSKKLLLSDSGFYLCAWSWQGSDTQYFGPGTRLTVL.

The chain uses TRBV19 and TRBJ2-1, with a tentative D call TRBD2 (5 bases). V was clipped by 6 bases and J by 8 bases, with 8 bases between them. This CDR3 contains 11 residues. Germline V CDR1 and CDR2: LNHDA, SQIVND (reference sequence). The CDR3: CASRRGHEQFF. The CDR3 coding sequence is TGTGCCAGTAGGAGAGGGCATGAGCAGTTCTTC.

Notes on this clone: Sequence at one end of the junction differs from germline and may be a read error. The chain is built from TRBV7-9 and TRBJ2-3; tentatively, D is TRBD2 (5 bases). Germline CDR1 and CDR2: SEHNR and FQNEAQ (reference sequence). This CDR3 is 13 amino acids long. CDR3 sequence reads: CASSPAAVPTRDF. The CDR3 DNA follows: TGTGCCAGCAGCCCCGCAGCCGTCCCCACGCGGGATTTT.

The chain links TRBV6-6 to TRBJ2-5; the D gene could be TRBD1 or TRBD2 (5 bases each). V dropped 6 bases and J dropped 5 bases, with 22 bases sitting between them. This CDR3 comprises 16 residues. Looked up from germline, CDR1 is MNHNY and CDR2 is SVGAGI (reference sequence). The chain's CDR3 is CASSLNGDGERETQYF. CDR3 nucleotides: TGTGCCAGCAGCCTAAATGGGGACGGGGAAAGGGAGACCCAGTACTTC.

V usage is TRBV14 and J usage is TRBJ2-7; perhaps D is TRBD1 or TRBD2 (5 bases each). Between the trimmed V and J ends, which lost 4 bases and 0 bases, there was a span of 10 bases. In germline, CDR1 is SGHDN, CDR2 FVKESK. This CDR3 is built from 14 residues. The CDR3 DNA reads TGTGCCAGCAGCCTCTGGGACGGCTCCTACGAGCAGTACTTC. As protein: CASSLWDGSYEQYF.

The gene calls are TRBV7-6 and TRBJ2-5, with 9 bases fitting TRBD2. The better agreement between TRBJ2-7 and the DNA end casts doubt on the J call. The V gene's germline CDR1 is SGHVS and CDR2 FNYEAQ. The CDR3 spans 15 residues. CDR3 in DNA: TGTGCCAGCAGCTTAGGTAGCGGGAGTTCCTACGAGCAGTACTTC. It specifies CASSLGSGSSYEQYF.

The gene calls are TRBV5-6 and TRBJ2-7, with 7 bases matching TRBD1. CDR1 and CDR2 from the germline V gene are SGHDT and YYEEEE. The ends lost 0 bases at V and 5 bases at J; junction bases unmatched: 2. This CDR3 spans 13 amino acids. CDR3 in DNA: TGTGCCAGCAGCTTGGAGAGGGGGCACGAGCAGTACTTC. Translation gives CASSLERGHEQYF.

The CDR3 DNA sequence: TGCGCCAGCAGCTTGGTGGCCAGGGATTTAGGTGAGCAGTTCTTC. The encoded protein is CASSLVARDLGEQFF. The chain combines TRBV5-1 with TRBJ2-1; tentatively, D is TRBD1 (5 bases). Germline CDR1 is SGHRS and CDR2 is YFSETQ. The CDR3 consists of 15 residues. Trimming took 0 bases from V and 9 from J, leaving 16 bases between them.

The chain recombines TRBV5-4 with TRBJ2-1; 8 bases match TRBD2. Germline V CDR1 and CDR2: SGHNT, YYREEE (reference sequence). With V trimmed by 0 bases and J by 6 bases, 8 bases remained unmatched. The CDR3 length is 16 residues. Written as DNA, the CDR3 is TGTGCCAGCAGCTTGGAGACTAGCGTTACGGGCAATGAGCAGTTCTTC. Translated, it gives CASSLETSVTGNEQFF.

V usage is TRBV7-9 and J usage is TRBJ2-3; D may be TRBD1 (5 bases). Between the trimmed V and J ends, which lost 7 bases and 2 bases, there was a span of 13 bases. The CDR3 covers 14 residues. Germline V gene lookup returns CDR1 SEHNR and CDR2 FQNEAQ (reference sequence). CDR3 region: CASTPDRNTDTQYF. The DNA for the CDR3 is TGTGCCAGCACCCCAGACAGAAACACAGATACGCAGTATTTT.

This chain uses TRBV27 with TRBJ1-2; TRBD1 matches at 8 bases. Germline CDR1 reads MNHEY; CDR2 reads SMNVEV (reference sequence). The ends lost 8 bases at V and 6 bases at J; junction bases unmatched: 11. The CDR3 is 14 residues long. CDR3 sequence: CASRTLDRVNGYTF. The CDR3, as DNA: TGTGCCAGCCGAACGTTGGACAGGGTGAATGGCTACACCTTC.

The chain uses TRBV7-2 and TRBJ2-7; 13 bases align to TRBD2. Germline V gene data show CDR1 as SGHTA and CDR2 as FQGNSA. The CDR3 has 15 amino acids. Trimming cost V 5 bases and J 2 bases; bases outside gene matches: 3. The CDR3 nucleotides read TGTGCCAGCAGCACGGGACTAGCGGGACCCTACGAGCAGTACTTC. Protein: CASSTGLAGPYEQYF.

The chain joins TRBV10-2 to TRBJ2-3, with 7 bases aligning to TRBD2. The J segment lost 3 bases and the V segment lost 8 bases, leaving 8 bases of the junction unmatched. CDR3 length: 14 amino acids. In germline, CDR1 is WSHSY, CDR2 SAAADI. The CDR3: CASGTTKKTDTQYF. CDR3 nucleotide sequence: TGCGCCAGCGGGACTACCAAGAAGACAGATACGCAGTATTTT.

The V gene is TRBV9, the J gene TRBJ2-1, with D possibly TRBD1 on 6 matching bases. The CDR3 extends over 14 amino acids. Trimming took 0 bases from V and 9 from J, leaving 13 bases between them. The germline V gene has CDR1 SGDLS and CDR2 YYNGEE. The CDR3, as DNA: TGTGCCAGCAGCGTAGCGAGAGGGACATTTGAGCAGTTCTTC. Amino acid sequence: CASSVARGTFEQFF.

The chain employs TRBV12-5 and TRBJ1-1; the D gene is possibly TRBD1 (5 bases). Deletions cut 0 bases from V and 0 bases from J, with 8 bases between. This CDR3 has 15 amino acids. CDR1 and CDR2 from the germline V gene are LGHNT and FRNRAP. CDR3: CASGLVGEMNTEAFF. The CDR3 nucleotides read TGTGCTAGTGGTTTGGTAGGGGAGATGAACACTGAAGCTTTCTTT.

V gene TRBV29-1 combines with J gene TRBJ2-3, with unresolved D. The CDR3 length is 13 residues. Trimming removed 5 bases at V and 1 base at J, with 10 bases between. From germline, CDR1 is SQVTM and CDR2 ANQGSEA. The CDR3, as DNA: TGCAGCGTTCAAGTGTCGCGCACAGATACGCAGTATTTT. It is translated as CSVQVSRTDTQYF.

This clone was recorded once. The rearrangement uses TRBV7-9 and TRBJ2-5; TRBD1 agrees at 7 bases. This CDR3 comprises 15 residues. J was trimmed by 5 bases and V by 5 bases; bases with no gene match: 11. Germline values: CDR1 SEHNR, CDR2 FQNEAQ (reference sequence). CDR3 nucleotides: TGTGCCAGCAGCCCAAGAAGCATGGGACAGGAGACCCAGTACTTC. Encoded protein: CASSPRSMGQETQYF.

V gene TRBV29-1 combines with J gene TRBJ2-6; tentatively, D is TRBD1 (6 bases). The V end was cut by 8 bases, the J end by 1 base, with 15 bases between. Germline V CDR1 and CDR2: SQVTM, ANQGSEA. This CDR3 is built from 15 residues. CDR3 region: CSTYSTGSGANVLTF. In nucleotides, the CDR3 is TGCAGCACCTACTCTACAGGGTCTGGGGCCAACGTCCTGACTTTC.

This clone was seen a few times. The chain has TRBV7-9 and TRBJ1-1; a possible D gene is TRBD1 (6 bases). This CDR3 region has 17 residues. The germline V and J ends were trimmed by 2 bases and 1 base, with 17 bases remaining between them. Germline loops: CDR1 SEHNR, CDR2 FQNEAQ (reference sequence). CDR3 nucleotide sequence: TGTGCCAGCAGCTTACCGACCCGGGACATAAGGAACACTGAAGCTTTCTTT. Translated: CASSLPTRDIRNTEAFF.

This clone was recorded only once. The chain joins TRBV7-9 to TRBJ2-2; D remains unclear. The CDR3 contains 14 residues. From germline, CDR1 is SEHNR and CDR2 FQNEAQ (reference sequence). The V end lost 5 bases, the J end lost 1 base, and 8 bases lay between the germline ends. This CDR3 reads CASSLDWNTGELFF. CDR3 coding DNA: TGTGCCAGCAGCCTAGACTGGAACACCGGGGAGCTGTTTTTT.

The chain combines TRBV20-1 with TRBJ2-7; no firm D call. The germline V and J ends were trimmed by 3 bases and 2 bases, with 5 bases remaining between them. Germline V lookup: CDR1 DFQATT, CDR2 SNEGSKA (reference sequence). This CDR3 contains 11 residues. The CDR3 bases are TGCAGTGCTAGCTACGCCTACGAGCAGTACTTC. It translates to CSASYAYEQYF.